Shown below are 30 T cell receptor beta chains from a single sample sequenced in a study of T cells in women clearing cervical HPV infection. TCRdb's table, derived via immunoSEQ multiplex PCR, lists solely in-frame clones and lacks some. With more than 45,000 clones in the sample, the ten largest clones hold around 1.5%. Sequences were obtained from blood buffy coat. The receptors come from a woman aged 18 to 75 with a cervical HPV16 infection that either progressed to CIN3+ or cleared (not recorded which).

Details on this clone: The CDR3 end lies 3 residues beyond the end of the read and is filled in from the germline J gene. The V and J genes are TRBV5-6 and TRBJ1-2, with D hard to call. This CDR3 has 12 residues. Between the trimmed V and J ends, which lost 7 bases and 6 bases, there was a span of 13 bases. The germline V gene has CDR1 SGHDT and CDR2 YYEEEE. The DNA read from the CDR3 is TGTGCCAGCGAAAGATATACAAATGGC. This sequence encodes CASERYTNG. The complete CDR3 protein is CASERYTNGYTF.

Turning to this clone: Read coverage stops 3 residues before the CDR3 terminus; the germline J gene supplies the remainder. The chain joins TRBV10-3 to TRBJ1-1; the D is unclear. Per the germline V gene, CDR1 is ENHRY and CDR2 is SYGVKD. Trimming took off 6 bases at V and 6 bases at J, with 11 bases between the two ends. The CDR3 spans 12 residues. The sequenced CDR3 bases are TGTGCCATCAGCACTAAGAGCTCTGAA. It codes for CAISTKSSE. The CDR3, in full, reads CAISTKSSEAFF.

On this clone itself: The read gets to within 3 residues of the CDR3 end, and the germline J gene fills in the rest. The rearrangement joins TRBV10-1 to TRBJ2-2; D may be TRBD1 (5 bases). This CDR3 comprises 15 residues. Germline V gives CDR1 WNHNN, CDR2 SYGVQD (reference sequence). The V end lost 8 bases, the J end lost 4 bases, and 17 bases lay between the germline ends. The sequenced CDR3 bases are TGCGCCAGCCGAGAAGACAGCTCGGGCACCGGGGAG. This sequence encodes CASREDSSGTGE. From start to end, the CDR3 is CASREDSSGTGELFF.

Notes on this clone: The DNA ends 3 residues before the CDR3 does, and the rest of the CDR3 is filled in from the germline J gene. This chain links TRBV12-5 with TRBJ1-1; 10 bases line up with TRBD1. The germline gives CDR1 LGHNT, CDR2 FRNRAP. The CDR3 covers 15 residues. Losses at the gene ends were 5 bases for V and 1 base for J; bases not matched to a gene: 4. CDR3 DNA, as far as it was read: TGTGCTAGTGGTCCGGGACAGGGGCCGAACACTGAA. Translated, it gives CASGPGQGPNTE. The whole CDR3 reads CASGPGQGPNTEAFF.

CDR3 amino acids: CASSLATGGRDEQYF. The sequenced part of the CDR3 DNA is TGCGCCAGCAGCTTGGCGACAGGAGGTAGGGACGAG. The chain links TRBV5-1 to TRBJ2-7; D is perhaps TRBD1 (6 bases). Read coverage stops 3 residues before the CDR3 terminus; the germline J gene supplies the remainder. The CDR3 runs to 15 residues. Looked up from germline, CDR1 is SGHRS and CDR2 is YFSETQ. V dropped 0 bases and J dropped 5 bases, with 15 bases sitting between them.

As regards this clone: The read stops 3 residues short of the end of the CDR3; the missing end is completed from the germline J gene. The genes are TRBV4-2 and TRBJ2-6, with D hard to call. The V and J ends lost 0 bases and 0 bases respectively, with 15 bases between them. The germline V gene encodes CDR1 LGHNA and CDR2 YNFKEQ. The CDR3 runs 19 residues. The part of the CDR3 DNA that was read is TGTGCCAGCAGCCAAGAAGGCAACGGGTCCCCCTCTGGGGCCAACGTC. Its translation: CASSQEGNGSPSGANV. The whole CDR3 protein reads CASSQEGNGSPSGANVLTF.

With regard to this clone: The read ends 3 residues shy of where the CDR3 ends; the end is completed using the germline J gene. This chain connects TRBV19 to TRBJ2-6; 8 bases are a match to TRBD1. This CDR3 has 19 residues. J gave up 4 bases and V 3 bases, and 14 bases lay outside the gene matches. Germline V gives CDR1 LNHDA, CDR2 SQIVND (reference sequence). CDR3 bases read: TGTGCCAGTAGTATCGGTCCGGGACAGGTAATAATAGGGGCCAACGTC. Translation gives CASSIGPGQVIIGANV. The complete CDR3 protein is CASSIGPGQVIIGANVLTF.

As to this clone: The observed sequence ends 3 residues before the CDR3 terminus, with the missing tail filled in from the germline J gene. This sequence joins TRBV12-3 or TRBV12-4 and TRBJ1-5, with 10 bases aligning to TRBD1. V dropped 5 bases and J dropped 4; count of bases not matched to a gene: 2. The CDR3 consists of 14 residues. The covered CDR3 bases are TGTGCCAGCAGTCTGGACAGGGGGAATCAGCCC. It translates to CASSLDRGNQP. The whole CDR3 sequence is CASSLDRGNQPQHF.

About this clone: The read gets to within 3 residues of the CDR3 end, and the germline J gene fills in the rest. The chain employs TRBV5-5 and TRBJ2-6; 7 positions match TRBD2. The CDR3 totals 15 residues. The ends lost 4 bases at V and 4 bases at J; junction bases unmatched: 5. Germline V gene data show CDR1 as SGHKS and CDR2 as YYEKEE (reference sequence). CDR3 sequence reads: CASSGGVGGANVLTF. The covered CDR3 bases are TGTGCCAGCAGCGGGGGGGTCGGGGGGGCCAACGTC. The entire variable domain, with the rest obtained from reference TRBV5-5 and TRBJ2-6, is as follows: DAGVTQSPTHLIKTRGQQVTLRCSPISGHKSVSWYQQVLGQGPQFIFQYYEKEERGRGNFPDRFSARQFPNYSSELNVNALLLGDSALYLCASSGGVGGANVLTFGAGSRLTVL.

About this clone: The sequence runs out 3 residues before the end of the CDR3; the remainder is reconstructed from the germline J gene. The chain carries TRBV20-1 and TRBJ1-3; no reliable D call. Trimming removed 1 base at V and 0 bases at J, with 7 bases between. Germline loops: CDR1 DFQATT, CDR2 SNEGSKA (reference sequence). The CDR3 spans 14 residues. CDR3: CSARVRYSGNTIYF. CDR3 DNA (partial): TGCAGTGCTAGAGTCAGGTACTCTGGAAACACC.

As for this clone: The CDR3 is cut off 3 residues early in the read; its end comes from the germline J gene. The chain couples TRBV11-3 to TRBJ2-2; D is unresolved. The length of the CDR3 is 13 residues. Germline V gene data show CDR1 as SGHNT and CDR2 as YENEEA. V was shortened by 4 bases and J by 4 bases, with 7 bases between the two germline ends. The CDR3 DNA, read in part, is TGTGCCAGCAGCTCTTATATCACCGGGGAG. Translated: CASSSYITGE. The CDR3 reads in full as CASSSYITGELFF.

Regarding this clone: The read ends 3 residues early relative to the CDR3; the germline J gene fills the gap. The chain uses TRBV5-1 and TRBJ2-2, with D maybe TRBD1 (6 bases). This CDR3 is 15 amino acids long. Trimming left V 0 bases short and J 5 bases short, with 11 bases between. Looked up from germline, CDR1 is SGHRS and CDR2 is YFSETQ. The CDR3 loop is CASSLGTGRTGELFF. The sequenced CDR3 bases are TGCGCCAGCAGCTTGGGAACAGGGAGAACCGGGGAG.

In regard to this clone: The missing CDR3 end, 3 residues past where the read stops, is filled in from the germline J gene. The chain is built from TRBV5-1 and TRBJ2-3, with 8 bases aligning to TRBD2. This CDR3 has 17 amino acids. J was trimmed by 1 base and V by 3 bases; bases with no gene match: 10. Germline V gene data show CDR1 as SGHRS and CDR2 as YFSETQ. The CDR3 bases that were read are TGCGCCAGCAGCTCCCTGGGACTCGGGGGGGGCACAGATACG. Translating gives CASSSLGLGGGTDT. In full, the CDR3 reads CASSSLGLGGGTDTQYF.

Partial CDR3 DNA: TGTGCCAGCAGCGTAACCACAGGGGGAGGGGTCTATGGC. It translates to CASSVTTGGGVYG. The full CDR3 sequence reads CASSVTTGGGVYGYTF. The rearrangement uses TRBV2 and TRBJ1-2, with TRBD1 identical over 8 bases. Read sequence stops 3 residues before the CDR3 end, and the germline J gene provides the missing end. The CDR3 is made up of 16 amino acids. Per the germline V gene, CDR1 is SNHLY and CDR2 is FYNNEI. Unmatched junction bases numbered 13, after V lost 6 bases and J lost 4 bases.

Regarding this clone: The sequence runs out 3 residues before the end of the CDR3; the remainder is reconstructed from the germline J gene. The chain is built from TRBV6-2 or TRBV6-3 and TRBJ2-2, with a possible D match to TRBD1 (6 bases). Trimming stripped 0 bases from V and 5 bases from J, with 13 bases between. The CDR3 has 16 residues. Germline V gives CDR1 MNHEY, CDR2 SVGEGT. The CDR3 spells CASSYSIQGGTGELFF. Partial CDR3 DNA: TGTGCCAGCAGTTACTCTATACAGGGCGGTACCGGGGAG.

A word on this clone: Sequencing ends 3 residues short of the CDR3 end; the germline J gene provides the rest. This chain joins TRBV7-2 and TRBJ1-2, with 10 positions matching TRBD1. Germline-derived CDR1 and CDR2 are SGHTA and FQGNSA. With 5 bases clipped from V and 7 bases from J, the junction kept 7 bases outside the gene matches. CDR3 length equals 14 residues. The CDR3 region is CASSPRDRGPGYTF. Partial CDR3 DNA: TGTGCCAGCAGCCCACGAGACAGGGGGCCTGGC.

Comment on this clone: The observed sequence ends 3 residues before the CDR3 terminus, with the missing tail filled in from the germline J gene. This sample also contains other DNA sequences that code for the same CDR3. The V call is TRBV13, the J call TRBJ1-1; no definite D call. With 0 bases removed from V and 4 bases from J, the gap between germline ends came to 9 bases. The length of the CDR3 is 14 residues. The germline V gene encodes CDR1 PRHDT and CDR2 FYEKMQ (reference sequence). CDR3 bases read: TGTGCCAGCAGCTTAGGTAGGGTGGGCACTGAA. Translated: CASSLGRVGTE. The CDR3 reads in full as CASSLGRVGTEAFF. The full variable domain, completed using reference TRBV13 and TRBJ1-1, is AAGVIQSPRHLIKEKRETATLKCYPIPRHDTVYWYQQGPGQDPQFLISFYEKMQSDKGSIPDRFSAQQFSDYHSELNMSSLELGDSALYFCASSLGRVGTEAFFGQGTRLTVV.

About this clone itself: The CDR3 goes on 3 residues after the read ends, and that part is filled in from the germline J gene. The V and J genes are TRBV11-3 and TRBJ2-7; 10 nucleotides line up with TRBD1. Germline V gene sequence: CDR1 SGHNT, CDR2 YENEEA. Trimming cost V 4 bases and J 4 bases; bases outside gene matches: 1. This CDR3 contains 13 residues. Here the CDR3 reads CASSWDRGYEQYF. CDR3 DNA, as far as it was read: TGTGCCAGCAGCTGGGACAGGGGATACGAG.

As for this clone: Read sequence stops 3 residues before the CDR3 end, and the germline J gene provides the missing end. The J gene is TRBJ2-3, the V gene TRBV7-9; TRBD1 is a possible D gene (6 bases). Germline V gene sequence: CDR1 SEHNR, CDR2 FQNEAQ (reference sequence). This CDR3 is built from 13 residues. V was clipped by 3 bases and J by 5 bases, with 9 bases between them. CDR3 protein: CASSLGAGDTQYF. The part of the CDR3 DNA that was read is TGTGCCAGCAGCTTGGGGGCGGGAGATACG.

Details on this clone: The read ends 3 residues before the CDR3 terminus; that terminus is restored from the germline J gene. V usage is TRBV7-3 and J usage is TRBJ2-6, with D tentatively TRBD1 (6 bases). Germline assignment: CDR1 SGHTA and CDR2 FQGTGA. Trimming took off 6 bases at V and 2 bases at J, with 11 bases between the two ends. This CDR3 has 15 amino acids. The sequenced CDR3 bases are TGTGCCAGCAGTCAACAGGGCCCTGGGGCCAACGTC. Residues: CASSQQGPGANV. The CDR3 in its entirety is CASSQQGPGANVLTF.

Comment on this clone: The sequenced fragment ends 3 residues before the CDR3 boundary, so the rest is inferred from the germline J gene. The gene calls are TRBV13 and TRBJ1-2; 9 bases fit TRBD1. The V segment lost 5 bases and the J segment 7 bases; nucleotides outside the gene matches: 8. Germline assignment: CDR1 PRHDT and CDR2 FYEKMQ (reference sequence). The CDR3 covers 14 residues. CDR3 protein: CASSPRDRDSGYTF. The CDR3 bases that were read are TGTGCCAGCAGCCCCCGGGACAGGGACTCTGGC.

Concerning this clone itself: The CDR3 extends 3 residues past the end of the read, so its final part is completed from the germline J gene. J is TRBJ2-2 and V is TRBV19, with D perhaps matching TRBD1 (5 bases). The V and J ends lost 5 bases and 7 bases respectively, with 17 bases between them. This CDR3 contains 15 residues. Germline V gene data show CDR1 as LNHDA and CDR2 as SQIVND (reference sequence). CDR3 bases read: TGTGCCAGTAGTGACACCGGGCCAAGGGGCGGGGAG. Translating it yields CASSDTGPRGGE. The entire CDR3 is CASSDTGPRGGELFF.

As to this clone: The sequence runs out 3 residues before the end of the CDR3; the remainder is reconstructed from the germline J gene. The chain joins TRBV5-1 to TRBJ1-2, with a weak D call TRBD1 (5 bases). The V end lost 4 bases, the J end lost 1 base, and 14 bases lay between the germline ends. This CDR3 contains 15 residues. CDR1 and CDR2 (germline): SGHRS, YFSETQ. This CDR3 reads CASSPRPGGNYGYTF. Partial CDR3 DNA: TGCGCCAGCAGCCCACGACCGGGGGGTAACTATGGC.

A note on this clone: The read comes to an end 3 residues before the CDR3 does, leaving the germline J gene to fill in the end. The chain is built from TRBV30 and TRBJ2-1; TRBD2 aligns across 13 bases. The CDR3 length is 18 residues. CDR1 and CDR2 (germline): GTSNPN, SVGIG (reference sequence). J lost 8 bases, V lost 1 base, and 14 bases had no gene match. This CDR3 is CAWSGKTSGGPASHEQFF. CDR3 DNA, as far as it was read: TGTGCCTGGAGTGGAAAGACTAGCGGGGGGCCGGCTTCCCATGAG.

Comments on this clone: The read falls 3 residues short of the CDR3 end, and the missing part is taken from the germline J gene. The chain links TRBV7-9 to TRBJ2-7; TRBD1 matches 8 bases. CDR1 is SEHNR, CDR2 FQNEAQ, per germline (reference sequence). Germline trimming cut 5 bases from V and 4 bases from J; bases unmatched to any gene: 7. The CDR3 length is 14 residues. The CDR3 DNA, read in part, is TGTGCCAGCAGCCACCCCGACAGGGGTTACGAG. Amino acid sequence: CASSHPDRGYE. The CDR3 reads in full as CASSHPDRGYEQYF.

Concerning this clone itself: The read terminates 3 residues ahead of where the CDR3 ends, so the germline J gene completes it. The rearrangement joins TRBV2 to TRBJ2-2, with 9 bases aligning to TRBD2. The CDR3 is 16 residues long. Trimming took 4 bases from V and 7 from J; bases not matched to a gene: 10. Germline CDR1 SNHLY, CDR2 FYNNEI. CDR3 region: CASSVKAGGLGGELFF. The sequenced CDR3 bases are TGTGCCAGCAGTGTGAAGGCGGGAGGGCTTGGCGGGGAG.

The part of the CDR3 DNA that was read is TGTGCCAGCAGTTACATGAAAGGGGGCTACTATGGC. Protein: CASSYMKGGYYG. The full CDR3 protein reads CASSYMKGGYYGYTF. The chain has TRBV28 and TRBJ1-2, with 7 positions matching TRBD1. The read gets to within 3 residues of the CDR3 end, and the germline J gene fills in the rest. The germline CDR1 and CDR2 sequences are MDHEN and SYDVKM. The trim removed 4 bases at V and 3 bases at J, leaving 8 bases unmatched. The CDR3 is 15 residues long.

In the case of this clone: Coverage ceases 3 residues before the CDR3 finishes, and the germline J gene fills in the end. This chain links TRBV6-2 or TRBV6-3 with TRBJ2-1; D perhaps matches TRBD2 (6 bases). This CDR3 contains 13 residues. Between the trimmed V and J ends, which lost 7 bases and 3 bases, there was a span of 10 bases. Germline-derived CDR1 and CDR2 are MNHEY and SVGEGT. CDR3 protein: CASTGDLYNEQFF. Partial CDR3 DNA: TGTGCCAGCACGGGGGACCTCTACAATGAG.

This chain's CDR3 is CASSLAGTPYQPQHF. The covered CDR3 bases are TGTGCCAGTAGTCTGGCCGGGACACCCTATCAGCCC. The rearrangement joins TRBV19 to TRBJ1-5, with a tentative D call TRBD1 (6 bases). The CDR3 is cut off 3 residues early in the read; its end comes from the germline J gene. The CDR3 runs 15 residues. Germline-derived CDR1 and CDR2 are LNHDA and SQIVND (reference sequence). The V and J ends lost 5 bases and 5 bases respectively, with 16 bases between them.

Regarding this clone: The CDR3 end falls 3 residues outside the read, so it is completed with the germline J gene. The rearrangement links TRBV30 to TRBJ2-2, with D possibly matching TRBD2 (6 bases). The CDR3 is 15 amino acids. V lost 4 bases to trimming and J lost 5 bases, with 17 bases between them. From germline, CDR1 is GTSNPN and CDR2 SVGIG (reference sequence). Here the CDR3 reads CAWIRGLGGTGELFF. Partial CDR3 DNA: TGTGCCTGGATTCGAGGGTTGGGGGGAACCGGGGAG.